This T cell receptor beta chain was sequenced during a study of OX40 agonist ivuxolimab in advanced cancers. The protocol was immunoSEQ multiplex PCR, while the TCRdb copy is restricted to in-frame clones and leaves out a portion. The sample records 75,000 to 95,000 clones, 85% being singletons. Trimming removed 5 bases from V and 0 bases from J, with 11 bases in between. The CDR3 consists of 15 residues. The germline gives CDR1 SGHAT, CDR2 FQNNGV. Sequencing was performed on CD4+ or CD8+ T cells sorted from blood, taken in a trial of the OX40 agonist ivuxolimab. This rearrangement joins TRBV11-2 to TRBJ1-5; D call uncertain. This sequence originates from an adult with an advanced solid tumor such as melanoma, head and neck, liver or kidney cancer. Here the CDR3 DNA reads TGTGCCAGCAGCCCCCCGGCGGGTAGCAATCAGCCCCAGCATTTT. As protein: CASSPPAGSNQPQHF.